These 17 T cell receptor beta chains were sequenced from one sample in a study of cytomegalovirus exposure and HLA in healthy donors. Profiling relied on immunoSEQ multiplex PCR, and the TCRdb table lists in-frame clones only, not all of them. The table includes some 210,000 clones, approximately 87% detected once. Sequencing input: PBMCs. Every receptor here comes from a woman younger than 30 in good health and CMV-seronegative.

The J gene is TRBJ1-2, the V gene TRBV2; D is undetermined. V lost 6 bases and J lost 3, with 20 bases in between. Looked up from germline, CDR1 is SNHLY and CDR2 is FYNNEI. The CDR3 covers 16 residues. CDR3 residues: CASSRPWERGDYGYTF. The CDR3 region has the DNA TGTGCCAGCAGCCGCCCTTGGGAACGAGGAGACTATGGCTACACCTTC.

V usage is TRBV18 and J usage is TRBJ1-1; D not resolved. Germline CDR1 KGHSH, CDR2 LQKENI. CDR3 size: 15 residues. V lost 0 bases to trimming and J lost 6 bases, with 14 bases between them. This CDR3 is CASSPPSVQSPEAFF. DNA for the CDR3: TGTGCCAGCTCACCACCAAGCGTCCAGAGCCCTGAAGCTTTCTTT.

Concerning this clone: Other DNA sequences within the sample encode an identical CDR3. The CDR3 sequence: CASSLGTANYGYTF. The CDR3 coding sequence is TGTGCCAGCAGCTTAGGGACTGCTAACTATGGCTACACCTTC. The chain joins TRBV7-9 to TRBJ1-2; D remains ambiguous. From germline, CDR1 is SEHNR and CDR2 FQNEAQ (reference sequence). Trimming left V 1 base short and J 0 bases short, with 6 bases between. The CDR3 has 14 residues.

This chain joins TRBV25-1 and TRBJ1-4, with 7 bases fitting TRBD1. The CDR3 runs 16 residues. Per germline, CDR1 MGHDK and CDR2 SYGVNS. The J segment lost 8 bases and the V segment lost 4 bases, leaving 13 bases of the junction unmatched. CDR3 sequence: CASSAGHQGGREKLFF. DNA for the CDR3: TGTGCCAGCAGTGCGGGTCACCAGGGGGGAAGAGAAAAACTGTTTTTT.

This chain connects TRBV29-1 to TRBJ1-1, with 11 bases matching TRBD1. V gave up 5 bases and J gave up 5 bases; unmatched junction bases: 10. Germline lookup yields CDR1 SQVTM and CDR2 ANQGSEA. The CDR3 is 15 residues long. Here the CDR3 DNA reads TGCAGCGTTATCGTTCGAGGACAGGGGGCAACTGAAGCTTTCTTT. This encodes CSVIVRGQGATEAFF.

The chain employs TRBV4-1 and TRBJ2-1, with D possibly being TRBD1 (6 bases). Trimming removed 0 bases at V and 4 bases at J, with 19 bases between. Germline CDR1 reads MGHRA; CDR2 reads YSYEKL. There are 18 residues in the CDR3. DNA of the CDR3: TGCGCCAGCAGCCAAGAATGGGGGATGGACAGACTATACAATGAGCAGTTCTTC. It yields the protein CASSQEWGMDRLYNEQFF.

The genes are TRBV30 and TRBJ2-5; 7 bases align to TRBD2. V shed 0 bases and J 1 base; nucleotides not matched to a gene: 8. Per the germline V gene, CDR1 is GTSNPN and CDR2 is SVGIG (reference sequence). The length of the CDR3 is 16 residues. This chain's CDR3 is CAWSVPGGRVQETQYF. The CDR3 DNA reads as TGTGCCTGGAGTGTACCGGGCGGGAGAGTCCAAGAGACCCAGTACTTC.

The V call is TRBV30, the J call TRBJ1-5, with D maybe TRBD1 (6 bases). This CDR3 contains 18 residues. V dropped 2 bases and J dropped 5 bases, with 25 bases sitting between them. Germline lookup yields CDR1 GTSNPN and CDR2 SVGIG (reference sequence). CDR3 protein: CAWSHKDSQRWGHQPQHF. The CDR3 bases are TGTGCCTGGAGTCATAAGGACAGCCAACGGTGGGGCCATCAGCCCCAGCATTTT. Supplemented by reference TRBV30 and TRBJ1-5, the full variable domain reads SQTIHQWPATLVQPVGSPLSLECTVEGTSNPNLYWYRQAAGRGLQLLFYSVGIGQISSEVPQNLSASRPQDRQFILSSKKLLLSDSGFYLCAWSHKDSQRWGHQPQHFGDGTRLSIL.

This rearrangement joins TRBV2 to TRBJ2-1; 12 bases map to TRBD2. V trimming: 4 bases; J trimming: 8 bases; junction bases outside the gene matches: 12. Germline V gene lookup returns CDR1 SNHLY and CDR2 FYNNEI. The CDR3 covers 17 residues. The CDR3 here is CASSGPSGGASTYEQFF. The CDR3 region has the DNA TGTGCCAGCAGTGGGCCTAGCGGGGGGGCCTCAACCTATGAGCAGTTCTTC.

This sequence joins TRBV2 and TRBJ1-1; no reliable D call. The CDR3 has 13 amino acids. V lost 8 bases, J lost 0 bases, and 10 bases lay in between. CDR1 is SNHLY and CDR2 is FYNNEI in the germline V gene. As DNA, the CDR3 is TGTGCCAGCGGAGTGACGGTGAACACTGAAGCTTTCTTT. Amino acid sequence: CASGVTVNTEAFF.

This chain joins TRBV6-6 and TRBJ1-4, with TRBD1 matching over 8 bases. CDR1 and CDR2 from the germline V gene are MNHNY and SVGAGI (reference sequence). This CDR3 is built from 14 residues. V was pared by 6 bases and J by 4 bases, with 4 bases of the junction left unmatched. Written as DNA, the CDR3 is TGTGCCAGCAGGTACACAGGGGGTAATGAAAAACTGTTTTTT. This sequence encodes CASRYTGGNEKLFF.

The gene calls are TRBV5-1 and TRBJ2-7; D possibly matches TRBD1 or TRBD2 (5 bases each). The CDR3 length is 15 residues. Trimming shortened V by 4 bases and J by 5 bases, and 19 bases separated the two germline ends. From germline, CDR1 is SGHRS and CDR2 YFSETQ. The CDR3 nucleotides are TGCGCCAGCAGCGGCCGGGGTGGGGGTAGCGACGAGCAGTACTTC. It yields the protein CASSGRGGGSDEQYF.

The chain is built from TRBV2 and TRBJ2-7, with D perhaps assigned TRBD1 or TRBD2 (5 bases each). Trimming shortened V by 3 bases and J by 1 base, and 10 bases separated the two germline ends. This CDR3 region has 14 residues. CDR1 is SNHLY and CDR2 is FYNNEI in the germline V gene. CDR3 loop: CASSEQGESYEQYF. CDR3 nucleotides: TGTGCCAGCAGTGAGCAGGGAGAATCCTACGAGCAGTACTTC.

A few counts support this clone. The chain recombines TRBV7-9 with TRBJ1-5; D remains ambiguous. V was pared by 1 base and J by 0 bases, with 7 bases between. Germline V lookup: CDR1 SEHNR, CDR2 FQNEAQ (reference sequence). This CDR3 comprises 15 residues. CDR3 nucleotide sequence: TGTGCCAGCAGCTTAGGCAGTAATAGCAATCAGCCCCAGCATTTT. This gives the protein CASSLGSNSNQPQHF.

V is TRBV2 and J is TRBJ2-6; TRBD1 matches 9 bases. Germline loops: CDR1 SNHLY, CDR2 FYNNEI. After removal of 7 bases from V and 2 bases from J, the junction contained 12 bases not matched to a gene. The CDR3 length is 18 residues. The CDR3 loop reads CASNEEGQGSAGANVLTF. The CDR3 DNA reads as TGTGCCAGCAACGAGGAGGGACAGGGAAGTGCTGGGGCCAACGTCCTGACTTTC.

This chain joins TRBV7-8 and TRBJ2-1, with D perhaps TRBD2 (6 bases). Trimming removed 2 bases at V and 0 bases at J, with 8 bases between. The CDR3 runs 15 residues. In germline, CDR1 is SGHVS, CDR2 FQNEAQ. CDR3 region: CASSLIGGSYNEQFF. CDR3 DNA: TGTGCCAGCAGCTTAATCGGGGGCTCCTACAATGAGCAGTTCTTC.

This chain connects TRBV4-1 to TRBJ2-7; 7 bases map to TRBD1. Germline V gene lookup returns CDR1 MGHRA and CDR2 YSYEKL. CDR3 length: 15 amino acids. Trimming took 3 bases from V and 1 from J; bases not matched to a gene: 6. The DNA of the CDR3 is TGCGCCAGCAGCCAGGATGACAGGGTTTCCTACGAGCAGTACTTC. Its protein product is CASSQDDRVSYEQYF.